This T cell receptor (beta chain) was sequenced for a study of cytomegalovirus exposure and HLA in healthy donors. Study-level results: A missense DCLRE1C variant was associated with V- and J-gene trimming of TCR beta chains in a later analysis, and an independent cohort replicated the association. For presence/absence analyses, sequencing depth was assumed to be roughly uniform across donors. Sequencing artifact likely explains a cluster of highly shared sequence variants. As immune exposure information, only CMV serostatus was available.

Trimming cost V 4 bases and J 4 bases, with 21 bases left between them. Germline CDR1 and CDR2: LGHNA and YNFKEQ. The CDR3 runs to 17 residues. This clone appeared once. Its target is unknown. PCR primers comprised 60 Vbeta and 13 Jbeta primers. Profiling relied on immunoSEQ multiplex PCR, and the TCRdb table lists in-frame clones only, not all of them. The sample has about 130,000 clones, about 80% seen once. Sequenced material: PBMCs. The receptor comes from a human donor in good health. The V call is TRBV4-2, the J call TRBJ2-3; possibly TRBD1 for D (6 bases). The CDR3 DNA follows: TGTGCCAGCAGCCTCAAAAATGGGGGCCCGTTGTCAGATACGCAGTATTTT. This gives the protein CASSLKNGGPLSDTQYF.